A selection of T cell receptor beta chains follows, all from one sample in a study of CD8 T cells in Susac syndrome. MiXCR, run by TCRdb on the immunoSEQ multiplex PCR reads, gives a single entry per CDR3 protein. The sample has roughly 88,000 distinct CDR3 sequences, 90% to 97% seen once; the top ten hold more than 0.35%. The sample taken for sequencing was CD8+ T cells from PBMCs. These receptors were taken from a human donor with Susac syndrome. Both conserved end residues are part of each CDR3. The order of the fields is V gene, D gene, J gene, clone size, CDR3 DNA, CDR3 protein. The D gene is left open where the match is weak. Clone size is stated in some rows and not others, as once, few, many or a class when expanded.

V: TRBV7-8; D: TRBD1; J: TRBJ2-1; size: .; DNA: TGTGCCAGCAGCTTAGGTATAGGGGACAGGTACAATGAGCAGTTCTTC; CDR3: CASSLGIGDRYNEQFF
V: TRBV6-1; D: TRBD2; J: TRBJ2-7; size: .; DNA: TGTGCCAGCAATCCGGGAGGGCTAAGCTCCTACGAGCAGTACTTC; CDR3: CASNPGGLSSYEQYF
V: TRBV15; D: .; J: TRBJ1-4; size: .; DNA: TGTGCCACCAGCAGAGATCTCCCGTGGGGTTCTGAAAAACTGTTTTTT; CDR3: CATSRDLPWGSEKLFF
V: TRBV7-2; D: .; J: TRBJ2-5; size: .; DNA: TGTGCCAGCAGCTTAGCCCGGTCAGAGACCCAGTACTTC; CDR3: CASSLARSETQYF
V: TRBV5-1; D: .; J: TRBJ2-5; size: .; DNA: TGCGCCAGCATCCTGGATTATGGAGAGACCCAGTACTTC; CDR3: CASILDYGETQYF
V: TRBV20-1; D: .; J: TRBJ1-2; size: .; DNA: TGCAGTGCACTATCTTACAGGGTCGTGGACACCCTCTATGGCTACACCTTC; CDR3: CSALSYRVVDTLYGYTF
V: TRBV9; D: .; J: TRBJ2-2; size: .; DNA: TGTGCCAGCAGCGCCCAGGGGGGGTACACCGGGGAGCTGTTTTTT; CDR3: CASSAQGGYTGELFF
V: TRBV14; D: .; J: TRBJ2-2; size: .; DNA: TGTGCCAGCAGCCACCAAGCGAAACCCACCGGGGAGCTGTTTTTT; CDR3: CASSHQAKPTGELFF
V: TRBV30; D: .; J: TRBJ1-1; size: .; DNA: TGTGCCTGGAGTGTAGGCTACGCTGAAGCTTTCTTT; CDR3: CAWSVGYAEAFF
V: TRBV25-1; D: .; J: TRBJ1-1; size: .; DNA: TGTGCCAGCAGCTTCTGGACAGCGAACACTGAAGCTTTCTTT; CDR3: CASSFWTANTEAFF
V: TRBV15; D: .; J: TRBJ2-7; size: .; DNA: TGTGCCACCAGCAGAGTTCCCGACGGAGCCTCCTACGAGCAGTACTTC; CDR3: CATSRVPDGASYEQYF
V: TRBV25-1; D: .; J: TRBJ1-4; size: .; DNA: TGTGCCAGCAGTGAATTAGGACGGTCGCATGAAAAACTGTTTTTT; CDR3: CASSELGRSHEKLFF
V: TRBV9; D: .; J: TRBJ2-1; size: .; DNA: TGTGCCAGCAGCGTATCGGGGGTGGATGAGCAGTTCTTC; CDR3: CASSVSGVDEQFF
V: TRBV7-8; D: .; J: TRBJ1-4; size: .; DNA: TGTGCCAGCAGCTTAGTCAGGGGCGGTGAAAAACTGTTTTTT; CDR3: CASSLVRGGEKLFF
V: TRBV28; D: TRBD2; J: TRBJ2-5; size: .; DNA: TGTGCCAGCACTCTCACCGGGGGGGACCAAGAGACCCAGTACTTC; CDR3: CASTLTGGDQETQYF
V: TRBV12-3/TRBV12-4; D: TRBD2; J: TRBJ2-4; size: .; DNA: TGTGCCAGCAGTTTTGCGGGAGGGGCCAAAAACATTCAGTACTTC; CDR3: CASSFAGGAKNIQYF
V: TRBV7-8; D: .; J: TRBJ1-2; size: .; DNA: TGTGCCAGCAGCACCCGGGAACGAGGCTATGGCTACACCTTC; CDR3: CASSTRERGYGYTF
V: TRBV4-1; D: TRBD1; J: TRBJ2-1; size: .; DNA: TGCGCCAGCAGCCAAGGGGACAGGGTACTAGAGCAGTTCTTC; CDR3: CASSQGDRVLEQFF
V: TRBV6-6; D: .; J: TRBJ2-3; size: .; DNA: TGTGCCAGCAGGGGCACGGACACCCTCACAGATACGCAGTATTTT; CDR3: CASRGTDTLTDTQYF
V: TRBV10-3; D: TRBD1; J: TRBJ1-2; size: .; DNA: TGTGCCATCAGTGAATCGGGAACAGGGGGCTGGGACGGCTACACCTTC; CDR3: CAISESGTGGWDGYTF
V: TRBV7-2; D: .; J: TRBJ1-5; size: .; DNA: TGTGCCAGCAGCCCATCGGGCACAGGTAGTCAGCCCCAGCATTTT; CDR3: CASSPSGTGSQPQHF
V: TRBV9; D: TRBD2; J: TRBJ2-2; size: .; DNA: TGTGCCAGCAGCGTAACTAGCGCCGGGGAGCTGTTTTTT; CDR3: CASSVTSAGELFF
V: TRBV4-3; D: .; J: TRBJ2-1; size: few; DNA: TGCGCCAGCAGCCAAGGGACCGGAGACAATGAGCAGTTCTTC; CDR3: CASSQGTGDNEQFF
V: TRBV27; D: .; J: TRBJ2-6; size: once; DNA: TGTGCCAGCAGTTTAGTCGGGGGTCTCGACTCTGGGGCCAACGTCCTGACTTTC; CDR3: CASSLVGGLDSGANVLTF
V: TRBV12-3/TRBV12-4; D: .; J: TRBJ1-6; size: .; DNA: TGTGCCAGCAGTCAGGGAGGTAATTCACCCCTCCACTTT; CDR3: CASSQGGNSPLHF
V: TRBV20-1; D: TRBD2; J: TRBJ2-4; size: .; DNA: TGCAGTGCTATCGGGGGGGAGGCTAGCGGAAACATTCAGTACTTC; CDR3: CSAIGGEASGNIQYF
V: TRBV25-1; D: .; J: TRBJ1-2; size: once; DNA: TGTGCCAGCAGTGCCGGGGGGTATGGCTACACCTTC; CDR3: CASSAGGYGYTF
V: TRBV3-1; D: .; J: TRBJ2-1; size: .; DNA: TGTGCCAGCAGCCAAGAGTTAACGCAGTTCTTC; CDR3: CASSQELTQFF
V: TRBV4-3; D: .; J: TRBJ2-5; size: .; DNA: TGCGCCAGCAGCCAAGGCCTGGGGGTGTTTCGGGAGACCCAGTACTTC; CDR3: CASSQGLGVFRETQYF
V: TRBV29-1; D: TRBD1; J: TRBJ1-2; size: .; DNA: TGCAGCGCCCCGGGACAGGGGCTCAATGGCTACACCTTC; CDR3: CSAPGQGLNGYTF
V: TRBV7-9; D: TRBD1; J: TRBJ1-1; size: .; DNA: TGTGCCAGCAGCGTCGGGACAGCTGAAGCTTTCTTT; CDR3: CASSVGTAEAFF
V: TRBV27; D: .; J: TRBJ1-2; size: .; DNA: TGTGCCAGCAGTTTCTCCTCGGGCGCCTATGGCTACACCTTC; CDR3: CASSFSSGAYGYTF
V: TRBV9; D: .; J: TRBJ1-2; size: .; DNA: TGTGCAGGGTCGGATGGCTACACCTTC; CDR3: CAGSDGYTF
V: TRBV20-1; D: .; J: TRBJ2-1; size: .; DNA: TGCAGTCCCCTTGGGAGGGGGCTCTACAATGAGCAGTTCTTC; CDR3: CSPLGRGLYNEQFF
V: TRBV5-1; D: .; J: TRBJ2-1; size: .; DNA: TGCGCCAGCAGCTTGAAGTACCGGGAGTTCAATGAGCAGTTCTTC; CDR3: CASSLKYREFNEQFF
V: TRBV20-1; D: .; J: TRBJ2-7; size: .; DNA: TGCAGTGCTAGAGATCTACAGGCCTCCTACGAGCAGTACTTC; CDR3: CSARDLQASYEQYF
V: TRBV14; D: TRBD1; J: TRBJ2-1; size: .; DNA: TGTGCCAGCAGCCAAGTACGAGGACAGGGTCCGTACAATGAGCAGTTCTTC; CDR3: CASSQVRGQGPYNEQFF
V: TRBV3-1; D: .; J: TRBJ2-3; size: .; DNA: TGTGCCAGCAGCCGGCTAGAGACCGGCACAGATACGCAGTATTTT; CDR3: CASSRLETGTDTQYF
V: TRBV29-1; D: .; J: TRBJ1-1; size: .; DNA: TGCAGCGTTGAAGATCAAGGACCCTGGAACACTGAAGCTTTCTTT; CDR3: CSVEDQGPWNTEAFF
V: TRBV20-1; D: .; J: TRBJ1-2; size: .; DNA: TGCAGTGCGGGAAGTGTCTTGCATGGCTACACCTTC; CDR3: CSAGSVLHGYTF
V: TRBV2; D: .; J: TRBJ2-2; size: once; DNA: TGTGCCAGGGGACTGATGAACACCGGGGAGCTGTTTTTT; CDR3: CARGLMNTGELFF
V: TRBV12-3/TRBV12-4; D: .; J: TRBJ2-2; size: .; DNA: TGTGCCAGCAGTTTAGGGGGTGGCGGACGGGAGCTGTTTTTT; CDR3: CASSLGGGGRELFF
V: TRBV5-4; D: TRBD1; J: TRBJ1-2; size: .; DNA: TGTGCCAGCAGGACAGGGCCCTTGGATGGCTACACCTTC; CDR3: CASRTGPLDGYTF
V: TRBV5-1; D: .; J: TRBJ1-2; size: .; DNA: TGCGCCAGCAGCTTTGAGGACGACTATGGCTACACCTTC; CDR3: CASSFEDDYGYTF
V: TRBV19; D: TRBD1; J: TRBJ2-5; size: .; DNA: TGTGCCAGTAGTATTGGGGACAGAGATGAAGAGACCCAGTACTTC; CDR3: CASSIGDRDEETQYF
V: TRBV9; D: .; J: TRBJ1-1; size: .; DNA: TGTGCCAGCAGCGTAGACCCTTCAAGCAGCATGAACACTGAAGCTTTCTTT; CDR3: CASSVDPSSSMNTEAFF
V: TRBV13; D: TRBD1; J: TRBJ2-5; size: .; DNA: TGTGCCAGCACCCTTAGTAGGCAGGGGGCGTGGGAGACCCAGTACTTC; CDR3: CASTLSRQGAWETQYF
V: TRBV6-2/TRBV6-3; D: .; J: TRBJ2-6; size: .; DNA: TGTGCCAGCAGTGATACAATGGCTGGGGCCAACGTCCTGACTTTC; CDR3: CASSDTMAGANVLTF
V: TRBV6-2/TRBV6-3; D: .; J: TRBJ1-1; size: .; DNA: TGTGCCAGCAGCCCTGAGGTCGGGACCGACACTGAAGCTTTCTTT; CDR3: CASSPEVGTDTEAFF
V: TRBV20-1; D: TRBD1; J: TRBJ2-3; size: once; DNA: TGCAGTGCTAGAGCCCCCCGGGGACAGTCTAGCACAGATACGCAGTATTTT; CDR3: CSARAPRGQSSTDTQYF
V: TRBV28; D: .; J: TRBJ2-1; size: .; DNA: TGTGCCAGCAGTTCCCTCAGTGTTGATGAGCAGTTCTTC; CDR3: CASSSLSVDEQFF
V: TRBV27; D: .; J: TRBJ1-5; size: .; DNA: TGTGCCAGCAGTCCCCTTGGTAGCAATCAGCCCCAGCATTTT; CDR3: CASSPLGSNQPQHF
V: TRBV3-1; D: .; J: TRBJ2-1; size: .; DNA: TGTGCCAGCAGCCAAGATAGTAGCGGAGTCTACAATGAGCAGTTCTTC; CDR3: CASSQDSSGVYNEQFF
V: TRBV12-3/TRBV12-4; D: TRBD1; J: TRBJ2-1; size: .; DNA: TGTGCCAGCTCTACAGGGGGCTTTCTTGGAGAGCAGTTCTTC; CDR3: CASSTGGFLGEQFF